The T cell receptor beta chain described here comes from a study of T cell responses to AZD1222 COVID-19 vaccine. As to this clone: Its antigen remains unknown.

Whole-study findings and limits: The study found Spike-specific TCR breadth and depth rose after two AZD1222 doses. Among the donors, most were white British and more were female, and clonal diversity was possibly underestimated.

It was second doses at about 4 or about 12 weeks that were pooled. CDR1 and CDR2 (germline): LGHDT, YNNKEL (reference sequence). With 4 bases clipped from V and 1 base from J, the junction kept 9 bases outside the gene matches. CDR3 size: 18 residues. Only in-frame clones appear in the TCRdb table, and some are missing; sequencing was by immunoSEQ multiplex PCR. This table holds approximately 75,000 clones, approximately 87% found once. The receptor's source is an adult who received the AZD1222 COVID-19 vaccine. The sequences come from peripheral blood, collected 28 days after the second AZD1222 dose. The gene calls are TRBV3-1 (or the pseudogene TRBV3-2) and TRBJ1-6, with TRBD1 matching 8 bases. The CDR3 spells CASSPRGLQGSYNSPLHF. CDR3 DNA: TGTGCCAGCAGCCCCAGGGGGCTGCAGGGATCCTATAATTCACCCCTCCACTTT.